This T cell receptor beta chain was documented in a study of T cell responses to AZD1222 COVID-19 vaccine. General study points: Spike-specific TCR repertoires showed rising breadth and depth after two AZD1222 doses.

As regards this clone: The antigen is unknown.

Per germline, CDR1 LGHDT and CDR2 YNNKEL (reference sequence). With 0 bases clipped from V and 4 bases from J, the junction kept 11 bases outside the gene matches. This CDR3 region has 17 residues. The assay was immunoSEQ multiplex PCR, and TCRdb's table has in-frame clones only and misses some. Found here are around 130,000 clones, 70% to 90% of them singletons; the top ten hold about 9.8%. The sample here was peripheral blood, taken on day 0 of AZD1222 vaccination. The chain is built from TRBV3-1 (or the pseudogene TRBV3-2) and TRBJ2-5, with 7 positions matching TRBD2. The sequence came from an adult in good health. The CDR3 nucleotides read TGTGCCAGCAGCCAAGATTTCAGGGTGGGGGGGATAGAGACCCAGTACTTC. It specifies CASSQDFRVGGIETQYF.